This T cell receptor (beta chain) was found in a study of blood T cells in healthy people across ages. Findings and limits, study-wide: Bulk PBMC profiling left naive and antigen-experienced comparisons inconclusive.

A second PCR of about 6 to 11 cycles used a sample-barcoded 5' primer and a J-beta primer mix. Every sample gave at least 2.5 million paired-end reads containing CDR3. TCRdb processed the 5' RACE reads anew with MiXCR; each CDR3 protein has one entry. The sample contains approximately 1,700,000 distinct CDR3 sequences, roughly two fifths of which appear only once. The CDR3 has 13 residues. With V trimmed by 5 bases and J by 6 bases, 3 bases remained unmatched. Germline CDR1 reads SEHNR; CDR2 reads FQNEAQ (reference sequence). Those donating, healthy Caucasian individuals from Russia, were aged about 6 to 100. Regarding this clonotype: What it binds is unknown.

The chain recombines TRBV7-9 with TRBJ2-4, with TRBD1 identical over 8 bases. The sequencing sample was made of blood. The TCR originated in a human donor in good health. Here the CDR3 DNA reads TGTGCCAGCAGCCCAGACAGGGGAAACATTCAGTACTTC. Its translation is CASSPDRGNIQYF.